Detailed here is one TCR beta chain. Antigen specificity is unknown. Germline lookup yields CDR1 SGHRS and CDR2 YFSETQ. The CDR3 spans 16 residues. The V gene end was trimmed by 0 bases and the J gene end by 2 bases; junction bases not matched to a gene: 6. The record originates from a study of cytomegalovirus exposure and HLA in healthy donors. Use of 60 Vbeta and 13 Jbeta primers characterized the PCR. TCRdb keeps only in-frame clones here, not all; method: immunoSEQ multiplex PCR. The sample has about 120,000 clones. Findings and limits, study-wide: Cytomegalovirus-associated TCR beta chains were listed, numbering approximately 150. Further analysis, carried out later, found HLA-associated TCR beta chains more clonally expanded than equally common other chains.

The source of this sequence is a man aged 35-49 years in good health and CMV-seropositive. Sample: PBMCs. The V and J genes are TRBV5-1 and TRBJ2-3; TRBD2 agrees at 7 bases. CDR3 coding DNA: TGCGCCAGCAGCTTGGGAGGACTAGTATACACAGATACGCAGTATTTT. Residues: CASSLGGLVYTDTQYF.